The 19 T cell receptor beta chains reported below all come from one sample, sequenced in a study of vaccination effects on CD4 cells after COVID-19. Their cognate antigens are unknown. Pools of viral peptides were used by the ViraFEST assay to expand antigen-specific CD4+ T cells ahead of sequencing. CD4+ T cells were isolated after less than 13 days of culture. Two-dose BNT162b2 or mRNA-1273 vaccination was given to participants. Sequencing was performed with immunoSEQ multiplex PCR; in TCRdb, only in-frame clones are kept and a portion is missing. This sample has approximately 70,000 clones, with approximately 80% found just once. The input for sequencing was CD4+ T cells from PBMCs cultured with HCoV-229E spike peptides, taken after COVID-19 vaccination. The receptors were gathered from a human donor who received a COVID-19 vaccine.

V is TRBV24-1 and J is TRBJ1-1; D is ambiguous. Germline V gene data show CDR1 as KGHDR and CDR2 as SFDVKD. This CDR3 spans 14 amino acids. V was cut by 5 bases and J by 1 base, with 10 bases left in between. CDR3 sequence: CATSGPGTNTEAFF. CDR3 nucleotide sequence: TGTGCCACCAGTGGGCCGGGAACGAACACTGAAGCTTTCTTT.

The genes are TRBV27 and TRBJ1-3; perhaps TRBD1 as D (5 bases). V gave up 6 bases and J gave up 0 bases, with 9 bases separating them. This CDR3 is built from 14 residues. Germline CDR1 is MNHEY and CDR2 is SMNVEV (reference sequence). Here the CDR3 DNA reads TGTGCCAGCAGGCCCGGGGCCTCTGGAAACACCATATATTTT. This gives the protein CASRPGASGNTIYF.

This clone appeared a single time. The rearrangement joins TRBV6-5 to TRBJ2-7; D may be TRBD1 (6 bases). The CDR3 length is 14 residues. The germline gives CDR1 MNHEY, CDR2 SVGAGI. V was cut by 6 bases and J by 0 bases, with 12 bases left in between. CDR3 DNA sequence: TGTGCCAGCAGACAGGGCCCTCTCTCCTACGAGCAGTACGTC. Translation gives CASRQGPLSYEQYV.

This clone was seen once. The V and J genes are TRBV29-1 and TRBJ2-1, with D perhaps matching TRBD2 (6 bases). Per the germline V gene, CDR1 is SQVTM and CDR2 is ANQGSEA. This CDR3 region has 13 residues. The ends were cut back, 7 bases at V and 1 base at J, with 11 bases in the middle. CDR3 in amino acids: CSGGGMSYNEQFF. The CDR3 DNA sequence: TGCAGCGGTGGGGGGATGTCCTACAATGAGCAGTTCTTC.

In its sample, this clone was seen once. The chain's CDR3 is CASGTTGRGNQPQHF. CDR3 DNA sequence: TGTGCTAGTGGAACGACAGGGAGAGGCAATCAGCCCCAGCATTTT. This chain connects TRBV12-5 to TRBJ1-5; 7 nucleotides agree with TRBD1. The length of the CDR3 is 15 residues. From germline, CDR1 is LGHNT and CDR2 FRNRAP. The trim removed 6 bases at V and 2 bases at J, leaving 7 bases unmatched.

V usage is TRBV7-3 and J usage is TRBJ1-5, with D unresolved. Trimming pared 2 bases from V and 7 bases from J, leaving 3 bases between. Germline CDR1 SGHTA, CDR2 FQGTGA. The CDR3 length is 11 residues. CDR3 sequence reads: CASSLRQPQHF. The CDR3 bases are TGTGCCAGCAGCTTACGGCAGCCCCAGCATTTT.

The chain uses TRBV27 and TRBJ1-2, with a possible D match to TRBD1 (6 bases). V lost 6 bases and J lost 6, with 14 bases in between. The CDR3 runs 13 residues. CDR1 and CDR2 (germline): MNHEY, SMNVEV (reference sequence). CDR3 coding DNA: TGTGCCAGCAGCTCTGGGGGGGCAGATGGCTACACCTTC. It specifies CASSSGGADGYTF.

The V and J genes are TRBV6-5 and TRBJ1-4; D gene uncertain. Germline CDR1 MNHEY, CDR2 SVGAGI. The CDR3 covers 14 residues. V shed 0 bases and J shed 8 bases, with 10 bases lying between them. CDR3 sequence reads: CASSYSVRQEKLFF. CDR3 coding DNA: TGTGCCAGCAGTTACTCGGTCCGTCAGGAAAAACTGTTTTTT.

The rearrangement uses TRBV19 and TRBJ2-1, with 8 bases that match TRBD1. The CDR3 sequence is 15 residues long. With 6 bases clipped from V and 9 bases from J, the junction kept 13 bases outside the gene matches. CDR1 and CDR2 from the germline V gene are LNHDA and SQIVND (reference sequence). This CDR3 reads CASRATGASRGEQFF. The CDR3 nucleotides read TGTGCCAGTAGGGCGACAGGGGCCTCGAGGGGTGAGCAGTTCTTC.

This chain links TRBV12-5 with TRBJ1-1; 9 nucleotides agree with TRBD1. Germline V gene sequence: CDR1 LGHNT, CDR2 FRNRAP. This CDR3 is 16 amino acids long. Unmatched junction bases numbered 7, after V lost 1 base and J lost 4 bases. The DNA for the CDR3 is TGTGCTAGTGGTTTGGACCAGGGACAGGGCGGCACTGAAGCTTTCTTT. Its translation: CASGLDQGQGGTEAFF.

The rearrangement joins TRBV6-2 or TRBV6-3 to TRBJ1-4, with D unclear. Germline V gives CDR1 MNHEY, CDR2 SVGEGT. The V end was cut by 6 bases, the J end by 6 bases, with 11 bases between. The CDR3 extends over 13 amino acids. The CDR3 coding sequence is TGTGCCAGCAGCAGCCTCGGGGATGAAAAACTGTTTTTT. It specifies CASSSLGDEKLFF.

This rearrangement joins TRBV18 to TRBJ1-3, with D unclear. Trimming pared 3 bases from V and 1 base from J, leaving 4 bases between. The CDR3 contains 13 residues. Germline CDR1 is KGHSH and CDR2 is LQKENI. CDR3 in amino acids: CASSPSSGNTIYF. The CDR3 DNA sequence: TGTGCCAGCTCACCTTCATCTGGAAACACCATATATTTT.

The chain joins TRBV5-4 to TRBJ2-5, with 11 bases that match TRBD1. Germline CDR1 is SGHNT and CDR2 is YYREEE (reference sequence). J was trimmed by 5 bases and V by 4 bases; bases with no gene match: 10. The CDR3 contains 16 residues. CDR3 nucleotide sequence: TGTGCCAGCAGCATACACCCCGGGACAGGGGGGGAGACCCAGTACTTC. It translates to CASSIHPGTGGETQYF.

The chain combines TRBV18 with TRBJ2-7; 8 positions agree with TRBD1. CDR1 is KGHSH, CDR2 LQKENI, per germline. The CDR3 spans 13 residues. CDR3 DNA sequence: TGTGCCAGCTCCCCACAGGGGGGCCTCGAGCAGTACGTC. The encoded protein is CASSPQGGLEQYV.

The V and J genes are TRBV6-5 and TRBJ2-5; 9 bases are shared with TRBD1. The CDR3 covers 13 residues. V lost 5 bases and J lost 3; bases outside the gene matches: 1. CDR1 and CDR2 from the germline V gene are MNHEY and SVGAGI. The CDR3 nucleotides are TGTGCCAGCAGTCGGACAGGGGAAGAGACCCAGTACTTC. This translates into CASSRTGEETQYF.

The rearrangement uses TRBV6-1 and TRBJ2-7, with D possibly TRBD1 on 5 matching bases. CDR1 is MNHNS and CDR2 is SASEGT in the germline V gene. The V and J ends lost 3 bases and 4 bases respectively, with 22 bases between them. CDR3 length: 17 residues. The CDR3, as DNA: TGTGCCAGCAGTGAGGTGGGCAGGGTGAATTCTAATTACGAGCAGTACGTC. This sequence encodes CASSEVGRVNSNYEQYV.

V is TRBV7-8 and J is TRBJ2-7; the D gene is possibly TRBD2 (5 bases). The CDR3 covers 12 residues. With 2 bases removed from V and 6 bases from J, the gap between germline ends came to 8 bases. Germline assignment: CDR1 SGHVS and CDR2 FQNEAQ. CDR3: CASSLLRAEQYV. The DNA for the CDR3 is TGTGCCAGCAGCTTACTGAGGGCCGAGCAGTACGTC.

V gene TRBV5-8 combines with J gene TRBJ1-1, with no clear D. Germline V CDR1 and CDR2: SGHTS, YDEGEE. Trimming shortened V by 7 bases and J by 6 bases, and 25 bases separated the two germline ends. This CDR3 has 16 residues. DNA of the CDR3: TGTGCCAGCCCCTCCCCACCGACCCATAAGGTTCCTGAAGCTTTCTTT. Its protein is CASPSPPTHKVPEAFF.

The rearrangement joins TRBV25-1 to TRBJ1-1; D unclear. Germline V CDR1 and CDR2: MGHDK, SYGVNS. This CDR3 spans 14 amino acids. V was pared by 3 bases and J by 1 base, with 9 bases between. The CDR3 DNA is TGTGCCAGCAGTGAGGTTGGGAGGAACACTGAAGCTTTCTTT. Encoded protein: CASSEVGRNTEAFF.